Following are 32 T cell receptor beta chains from one sample sequenced in a study of blood T cell repertoires in COVID-19. Here immunoSEQ multiplex PCR was the method, and the copy in TCRdb shows in-frame clones only, minus some. The table shows around 230,000 clones, with around four fifths occurring only once. The specimen sequenced was peripheral blood. These receptors all stem from a man in his forties with acute or convalescent COVID-19.

The CDR3 region has the DNA TGTGCCTTGGAAGTTACTGGGGCCAACGTCCTGACTTTC. Translation: CALEVTGANVLTF. The rearrangement joins TRBV30 to TRBJ2-6; D is undetermined. Trimming removed 7 bases from V and 2 bases from J, with 9 bases in between. This CDR3 spans 13 amino acids. The germline V gene has CDR1 GTSNPN and CDR2 SVGIG (reference sequence). Variable domain in full (rest from reference TRBV30 and TRBJ2-6): SQTIHQWPATLVQPVGSPLSLECTVEGTSNPNLYWYRQAAGRGLQLLFYSVGIGQISSEVPQNLSASRPQDRQFILSSKKLLLSDSGFYLCALEVTGANVLTFGAGSRLTVL.

The chain combines TRBV10-1 with TRBJ1-1, with D tentatively TRBD1 (5 bases). CDR1 and CDR2 from the germline V gene are WNHNN and SYGVQD (reference sequence). V gave up 4 bases and J gave up 1 base, with 16 bases separating them. This CDR3 has 16 amino acids. CDR3 sequence reads: CASSAAGNMGNTEAFF. The CDR3 nucleotides are TGCGCCAGCAGTGCCGCAGGGAATATGGGGAACACTGAAGCTTTCTTT.

The chain joins TRBV6-5 to TRBJ1-1, with TRBD1 matching over 7 bases. Losses at the gene ends were 3 bases for V and 6 bases for J; bases not matched to a gene: 4. The CDR3 covers 13 residues. Germline-derived CDR1 and CDR2 are MNHEY and SVGAGI. The DNA of the CDR3 is TGTGCCAGCAGTTATAAGGGGGCAGCTGAAGCTTTCTTT. It encodes CASSYKGAAEAFF.

The chain uses TRBV4-2 and TRBJ1-2, with D uncertain. Germline values: CDR1 LGHNA, CDR2 YNFKEQ. This CDR3 comprises 12 residues. V lost 0 bases and J lost 6, with 5 bases in between. In DNA, the CDR3 is TGTGCCAGCAGCCAAGACGGGAATGGCTACACCTTC. Residues: CASSQDGNGYTF.

V usage is TRBV5-1 and J usage is TRBJ2-3; 12 bases agree with TRBD2. The CDR3 spans 17 residues. Unmatched junction bases numbered 5, after V lost 0 bases and J lost 3 bases. From germline, CDR1 is SGHRS and CDR2 YFSETQ. The CDR3 DNA sequence: TGCGCCAGCAGCTTGGGAGCTAGCGGGAGGGCAACAGATACGCAGTATTTT. It translates to CASSLGASGRATDTQYF.

The V and J genes are TRBV5-8 and TRBJ1-1; tentative D call: TRBD1 (5 bases). Per germline, CDR1 SGHTS and CDR2 YDEGEE. The length of the CDR3 is 13 residues. Between the trimmed V and J ends, which lost 6 bases and 5 bases, there was a span of 14 bases. CDR3 in DNA: TGTGCCAGCACCCCTCTGCGGGGGACTGAAGCTTTCTTT. Its translation: CASTPLRGTEAFF.

In the case of this clone: At the DNA level, this CDR3 is encoded by other sequences in the same sample as well. The rearrangement uses TRBV18 and TRBJ1-2, with D uncertain. Germline assignment: CDR1 KGHSH and CDR2 LQKENI. The CDR3 totals 13 residues. Trimming took 2 bases from V and 0 from J, leaving 4 bases between them. CDR3: CASSPDSNYGYTF. The DNA of the CDR3 is TGTGCCAGCTCACCAGACTCTAACTATGGCTACACCTTC.

CDR3 DNA: TGTGCCAGTAGTGTCACCCAGACAGTCCAAGAGACCCAGTACTTC. It is translated as CASSVTQTVQETQYF. V gene TRBV19 combines with J gene TRBJ2-5; possible D gene TRBD1, 5 bases. The ends were cut back, 5 bases at V and 1 base at J, with 14 bases in the middle. Germline V gene sequence: CDR1 LNHDA, CDR2 SQIVND (reference sequence). This CDR3 is built from 15 residues. Looking up the rest from reference TRBV19 and TRBJ2-5 gives the full variable domain: DGGITQSPKYLFRKEGQNVTLSCEQNLNHDAMYWYRQDPGQGLRLIYYSQIVNDFQKGDIAEGYSVSREKKESFPLTVTSAQKNPTAFYLCASSVTQTVQETQYFGPGTRLLVL.

V usage is TRBV4-3 and J usage is TRBJ1-4; TRBD1 might be the D (6 bases). Trimming removed 0 bases at V and 4 bases at J, with 12 bases between. Germline V gives CDR1 LGHNA, CDR2 YSLEER. The CDR3 is made up of 16 amino acids. CDR3 DNA: TGCGCCAGCAGCCAAGAACCCAGGGGCCTTAATGAAAAACTGTTTTTT. This encodes CASSQEPRGLNEKLFF.

The chain recombines TRBV5-1 with TRBJ1-2; D might be TRBD1 (6 bases). Germline V CDR1 and CDR2: SGHRS, YFSETQ. Trimming removed 3 bases from V and 2 bases from J, with 8 bases in between. The CDR3 loop spans 13 amino acids. CDR3 amino acids: CASSYRDNYGYTF. The CDR3 DNA reads as TGCGCCAGCAGCTACAGGGACAACTATGGCTACACCTTC.

The CDR3 region has the DNA TGCAGCGTTGAAGGGACAGGGAGATACGAGCAGTACTTC. As protein: CSVEGTGRYEQYF. The chain couples TRBV29-1 to TRBJ2-7; 8 bases align to TRBD1. The germline gives CDR1 SQVTM, CDR2 ANQGSEA. The J segment lost 4 bases and the V segment lost 1 base, leaving 3 bases of the junction unmatched. This CDR3 spans 13 amino acids.

The rearrangement links TRBV30 to TRBJ1-5, with D possibly matching TRBD1 (6 bases). The germline V gene encodes CDR1 GTSNPN and CDR2 SVGIG (reference sequence). The CDR3 contains 14 residues. V was pared by 0 bases and J by 2 bases, with 8 bases between. CDR3 residues: CAWSVQGGNQPQHF. In nucleotides, the CDR3 is TGTGCCTGGAGTGTACAGGGAGGCAATCAGCCCCAGCATTTT.

This clone turned up a few times. Compared with germline, one end of the junction differs, possibly owing to a read error. This sequence joins TRBV18 and TRBJ1-5, with a tentative D call TRBD1 (5 bases). The CDR3 is 14 amino acids. Germline V CDR1 and CDR2: KGHSH, LQKENI. CDR3 nucleotides: TGTGCCAGCTCATCGACCACAGGCAACCAGCCCCAGCATTTT. As protein: CASSSTTGNQPQHF.

The gene calls are TRBV4-3 and TRBJ1-1, with 7 bases matching TRBD1. Per the germline V gene, CDR1 is LGHNA and CDR2 is YSLEER. With V trimmed by 1 base and J by 1 base, 3 bases remained unmatched. The CDR3 loop spans 15 amino acids. The CDR3 loop reads CASSQVGDRNTEAFF. The CDR3 DNA is TGCGCCAGCAGCCAAGTGGGGGACAGGAACACTGAAGCTTTCTTT.

CDR3 loop: CASSLQKNTEAFF. CDR3 nucleotide sequence: TGTGCCAGCAGCTTACAGAAGAACACTGAAGCTTTCTTT. The rearrangement links TRBV6-5 to TRBJ1-1; D is uncertain. The length of the CDR3 is 13 residues. Deletions cut 6 bases from V and 1 base from J, with 9 bases between. Germline CDR1 is MNHEY and CDR2 is SVGAGI.

The chain couples TRBV21-1 to TRBJ1-1; TRBD1, as called in the table, went unchecked against the DNA. TRBV21-1 has pseudogene status. The CDR3 runs 16 residues. CDR3 sequence reads: CASSKALGQGDTEAFF. In DNA form, the CDR3 reads TGTGCCAGCAGCAAAGCGCTAGGACAGGGGGACACTGAAGCTTTCTTT.

This clone came up once. This chain links TRBV9 with TRBJ1-3; unclear D gene. The CDR3 covers 14 residues. With 4 bases removed from V and 0 bases from J, the gap between germline ends came to 8 bases. Looked up from germline, CDR1 is SGDLS and CDR2 is YYNGEE. Here the CDR3 reads CASSQTSSGNTIYF. Here the CDR3 DNA reads TGTGCCAGCAGCCAAACTTCCTCTGGAAACACCATATATTTT.

V usage is TRBV5-5 and J usage is TRBJ1-5; TRBD1 agrees at 7 bases. The CDR3 covers 19 residues. Germline V gene data show CDR1 as SGHKS and CDR2 as YYEKEE (reference sequence). Trimming took 2 bases from V and 3 from J; bases not matched to a gene: 17. In DNA, the CDR3 is TGTGCCAGCAGCTTTAGACCAACCGGGACAGCAAACTTCAATCAGCCCCAGCATTTT. Translation: CASSFRPTGTANFNQPQHF.

J is TRBJ1-1 and V is TRBV29-1; D is undetermined. Germline V gives CDR1 SQVTM, CDR2 ANQGSEA. CDR3 size: 12 residues. V was shortened by 7 bases and J by 0 bases, with 9 bases between the two germline ends. CDR3 sequence reads: CSASRVNTEAFF. The CDR3 DNA reads TGCAGCGCCAGCCGGGTGAACACTGAAGCTTTCTTT.

This chain connects TRBV4-1 to TRBJ1-1; no clear D. The CDR3 runs 17 residues. Germline assignment: CDR1 MGHRA and CDR2 YSYEKL. Deletions cut 3 bases from V and 0 bases from J, with 17 bases between. CDR3 amino acids: CASSHQERRTVNTEAFF. The CDR3 nucleotides are TGCGCCAGCAGCCACCAGGAGCGGAGAACGGTGAACACTGAAGCTTTCTTT.

The CDR3 DNA follows: TGTGCCAGCAGGGTCCAGGGGTGGGAGCAGTTCTTC. This codes for CASRVQGWEQFF. The chain links TRBV2 to TRBJ2-1; TRBD1 is a possible D gene (6 bases). There are 12 residues in the CDR3. V was shortened by 6 bases and J by 10 bases, with 13 bases between the two germline ends. The germline V gene encodes CDR1 SNHLY and CDR2 FYNNEI.

The chain uses TRBV2 and TRBJ1-1, with TRBD1 as a possible D gene (6 bases). The CDR3 totals 16 residues. The ends were cut back, 4 bases at V and 4 bases at J, with 19 bases in the middle. CDR1 is SNHLY, CDR2 FYNNEI, per germline. CDR3 loop: CASSGVQGPRSTEAFF. The CDR3 DNA reads as TGTGCCAGCAGTGGCGTACAGGGTCCGCGGAGCACTGAAGCTTTCTTT. Complete variable domain (other parts from reference TRBV2 and TRBJ1-1): EPEVTQTPSHQVTQMGQEVILRCVPISNHLYFYWYRQILGQKVEFLVSFYNNEISEKSEIFDDQFSVERPDGSNFTLKIRSTKLEDSAMYFCASSGVQGPRSTEAFFGQGTRLTVV.

The chain couples TRBV2 to TRBJ2-1; 7 positions agree with TRBD1. The germline V gene encodes CDR1 SNHLY and CDR2 FYNNEI. J was trimmed by 4 bases and V by 5 bases; bases with no gene match: 5. CDR3 length: 14 residues. CDR3: CASSQDRAYNEQFF. The CDR3 region has the DNA TGTGCCAGCAGTCAAGACAGGGCGTACAATGAGCAGTTCTTC. The full variable domain, completed using reference TRBV2 and TRBJ2-1, is EPEVTQTPSHQVTQMGQEVILRCVPISNHLYFYWYRQILGQKVEFLVSFYNNEISEKSEIFDDQFSVERPDGSNFTLKIRSTKLEDSAMYFCASSQDRAYNEQFFGPGTRLTVL.

The chain carries TRBV7-9 and TRBJ2-1; 9 nucleotides match TRBD1. J was trimmed by 5 bases and V by 1 base; bases with no gene match: 6. The CDR3 is 16 residues long. Looked up from germline, CDR1 is SEHNR and CDR2 is FQNEAQ (reference sequence). The chain's CDR3 is CASSLGRDRVNNEQFF. The CDR3 DNA is TGTGCCAGCAGCTTAGGAAGGGACAGGGTTAACAATGAGCAGTTCTTC. The full variable domain, with the rest looked up from reference TRBV7-9 and TRBJ2-1, is DTGVSQNPRHKITKRGQNVTFRCDPISEHNRLYWYRQTLGQGPEFLTYFQNEAQLEKSRLLSDRFSAERPKGSFSTLEIQRTEQGDSAMYLCASSLGRDRVNNEQFFGPGTRLTVL.

The genes are TRBV12-5 and TRBJ2-2; TRBD1 is a possible D gene (5 bases). V lost 5 bases and J 0 bases, leaving 7 bases between the germline ends. This CDR3 spans 14 amino acids. Germline CDR1 and CDR2: LGHNT and FRNRAP. CDR3 DNA: TGTGCTAGTGGTATGACAGCGAACACCGGGGAGCTGTTTTTT. It specifies CASGMTANTGELFF.

The rearrangement uses TRBV6-2 or TRBV6-3 and TRBJ2-3; 7 bases are shared with TRBD1. V shed 2 bases, J shed 3 bases, and the junction held 8 bases outside the gene matches. The CDR3 contains 16 residues. The germline V gene has CDR1 MNHEY and CDR2 SVGEGT. The CDR3 DNA follows: TGTGCCAGCAGTTACACGGGACAGTGGCAAACAGATACGCAGTATTTT. It translates to CASSYTGQWQTDTQYF.

This chain links TRBV15 with TRBJ1-3; D possibly corresponds to TRBD1 (6 bases). Trimming shortened V by 5 bases and J by 2 bases, and 10 bases separated the two germline ends. Germline loops: CDR1 LNHNV, CDR2 YYDKDF (reference sequence). The CDR3 has 14 amino acids. The CDR3 loop reads CATSRGQPGNTIYF. In DNA form, the CDR3 reads TGTGCCACCAGCCGTGGACAGCCTGGAAACACCATATATTTT.

The rearrangement links TRBV5-1 to TRBJ1-4; 8 bases are shared with TRBD1. J was trimmed by 5 bases and V by 7 bases; bases with no gene match: 7. The CDR3 runs 14 residues. The V gene's germline CDR1 is SGHRS and CDR2 YFSETQ. The CDR3 DNA reads as TGCGCCAGCGGACAGGGACAGGAAAATGAAAAACTGTTTTTT. Its protein product is CASGQGQENEKLFF.

The gene calls are TRBV6-5 and TRBJ1-5, with 8 bases aligning to TRBD1. V was pared by 8 bases and J by 1 base, with 7 bases of the junction left unmatched. This CDR3 has 15 residues. CDR1 and CDR2 (germline): MNHEY, SVGAGI. The CDR3 loop reads CASRSRQGSNQPQHF. The CDR3 DNA reads TGTGCCAGCCGCTCTAGACAGGGGAGCAATCAGCCCCAGCATTTT.

The chain links TRBV5-6 to TRBJ2-2; TRBD2 aligns across 8 bases. Germline trimming cut 4 bases from V and 4 bases from J; bases unmatched to any gene: 12. The germline V gene has CDR1 SGHDT and CDR2 YYEEEE. This CDR3 contains 17 residues. In nucleotides, the CDR3 is TGTGCCAGCAGCCTCCCCAGCGGGAGTGTTGTCACCGGGGAGCTGTTTTTT. This sequence encodes CASSLPSGSVVTGELFF.

The rearrangement links TRBV7-9 to TRBJ1-5; D is unresolved. The CDR3 extends over 13 amino acids. V lost 4 bases, J lost 6 bases, and 10 bases lay in between. CDR1 and CDR2 (germline): SEHNR, FQNEAQ (reference sequence). This CDR3 is CASSSTLGQPQHF. CDR3 nucleotide sequence: TGTGCCAGCAGCTCGACATTGGGTCAGCCCCAGCATTTT.

The rearrangement links TRBV29-1 to TRBJ2-3; 15 nucleotides agree with TRBD2. Germline CDR1 is SQVTM and CDR2 is ANQGSEA. J was trimmed by 4 bases and V by 7 bases; bases with no gene match: 3. The CDR3 is made up of 14 amino acids. CDR3 in amino acids: CSAGLAGGADTQYF. The CDR3 DNA follows: TGCAGCGCGGGACTAGCGGGAGGTGCAGATACGCAGTATTTT.